Listed here are 32 T cell receptor beta chains from one sample, sequenced in a study of technical replicates of blood from several donors. Clones were read by immunoSEQ multiplex PCR, and TCRdb kept only the in-frame ones, dropping some. In the table there are over 10,000 clones, about 86% of which are singletons. Sequenced input: PBMCs. The receptors come from a human donor in good health.

The rearrangement joins TRBV19 to TRBJ1-1; 10 bases are a match to TRBD1. The J segment lost 1 base and the V segment lost 5 bases, leaving 4 bases of the junction unmatched. CDR1 LNHDA and CDR2 SQIVND come from the germline V gene (reference sequence). The CDR3 is 15 amino acids. The DNA of the CDR3 is TGTGCCAGTAGTGACGACAGGGGGCAGAACACTGAAGCTTTCTTT. It specifies CASSDDRGQNTEAFF.

The CDR3 DNA sequence: TGTGCCAGCAGTTTAAGCGGGAGGGCCTACGAGCAGTACTTC. This translates into CASSLSGRAYEQYF. The rearrangement joins TRBV27 to TRBJ2-7; the match to TRBD2 covers 10 bases. The CDR3 is 14 residues long. Germline CDR1 reads MNHEY; CDR2 reads SMNVEV (reference sequence). V trimming: 2 bases; J trimming: 2 bases; junction bases outside the gene matches: 0.

The rearrangement uses TRBV29-1 and TRBJ2-7; D possibly corresponds to TRBD1 (5 bases). Trimming took 0 bases from V and 5 from J, leaving 8 bases between them. From germline, CDR1 is SQVTM and CDR2 ANQGSEA. The CDR3 sequence is 12 residues long. CDR3 amino acids: CSVEDEGDEQYF. CDR3 in DNA: TGCAGCGTTGAAGATGAAGGGGACGAGCAGTACTTC.

The rearrangement joins TRBV2 to TRBJ1-1, with 7 bases matching TRBD1. Trimming removed 7 bases from V and 4 bases from J; junction bases left unmatched: 6. Looked up from germline, CDR1 is SNHLY and CDR2 is FYNNEI. The CDR3 consists of 13 residues. CDR3 residues: CASTRGRVTEAFF. The CDR3 DNA reads TGTGCCAGCACGAGGGGGCGCGTCACTGAAGCTTTCTTT.

This sequence joins TRBV27 and TRBJ1-5; D is possibly TRBD1 (6 bases). This CDR3 has 16 amino acids. The germline V gene encodes CDR1 MNHEY and CDR2 SMNVEV (reference sequence). Deletions cut 4 bases from V and 2 bases from J, with 15 bases between. The CDR3: CASSSRGALGNQPQHF. DNA for the CDR3: TGTGCCAGCAGTTCGCGGGGGGCCCTTGGCAATCAGCCCCAGCATTTT.

The chain employs TRBV7-9 and TRBJ2-1; TRBD2 matches at 10 bases. This CDR3 has 15 residues. Germline trimming cut 5 bases from V and 1 base from J; bases unmatched to any gene: 2. Per germline, CDR1 SEHNR and CDR2 FQNEAQ (reference sequence). The CDR3 DNA follows: TGTGCCAGCAGCGCACTAGCGGGGTCCTACAATGAGCAGTTCTTC. Amino acids: CASSALAGSYNEQFF.

This clone was detected only a few times. The V gene is TRBV5-6, the J gene TRBJ1-1, with D unresolved. CDR3 length equals 14 residues. CDR1 and CDR2 (germline): SGHDT, YYEEEE. V shed 0 bases and J shed 0 bases, with 6 bases lying between them. The CDR3 sequence: CASSLAGMNTEAFF. CDR3 nucleotides: TGTGCCAGCAGCTTGGCCGGGATGAACACTGAAGCTTTCTTT.

This chain connects TRBV5-4 to TRBJ1-5, with D possibly being TRBD1 (6 bases). V lost 3 bases to trimming and J lost 0 bases, with 19 bases between them. CDR3 length: 18 residues. From germline, CDR1 is SGHNT and CDR2 YYREEE (reference sequence). CDR3: CASSYRAGRLFSNQPQHF. In DNA form, the CDR3 reads TGTGCCAGCAGCTACAGGGCAGGGAGACTCTTTAGCAATCAGCCCCAGCATTTT. The full variable domain, rest sourced from reference TRBV5-4 and TRBJ1-5, is ETGVTQSPTHLIKTRGQQVTLRCSSQSGHNTVSWYQQALGQGPQFIFQYYREEENGRGNFPPRFSGLQFPNYSSELNVNALELDDSALYLCASSYRAGRLFSNQPQHFGDGTRLSIL.

This sequence joins TRBV7-2 and TRBJ2-7; maybe TRBD1 (6 bases). This CDR3 has 14 amino acids. Trimming left V 1 base short and J 2 bases short, with 9 bases between. The germline CDR1 and CDR2 sequences are SGHTA and FQGNSA. In nucleotides, the CDR3 is TGTGCCAGCAGCTTAGGGGCAGGGGCCTACGAGCAGTACTTC. This translates into CASSLGAGAYEQYF.

This clone was picked up one time. V is TRBV5-6 and J is TRBJ2-5; 11 bases line up with TRBD2. V lost 4 bases to trimming and J lost 4 bases; unmatched junction nucleotides: 9. CDR1 is SGHDT, CDR2 YYEEEE, per germline. CDR3 length: 16 amino acids. The CDR3 region is CASSPRVAGGLETQYF. DNA for the CDR3: TGTGCCAGCAGCCCCCGGGTAGCGGGAGGGCTAGAGACCCAGTACTTC.

The chain joins TRBV5-8 to TRBJ2-1, with a tentative D call TRBD2 (6 bases). The CDR3 has 14 residues. Germline lookup yields CDR1 SGHTS and CDR2 YDEGEE. V lost 5 bases to trimming and J lost 5 bases, with 14 bases between them. The CDR3 sequence: CASSSGVGNNEQFF. The CDR3 DNA sequence: TGTGCCAGCAGTTCGGGAGTGGGGAACAATGAGCAGTTCTTC.

The chain is built from TRBV6-5 and TRBJ2-1, with 15 bases aligning to TRBD2. The CDR3 consists of 16 residues. Germline trimming cut 1 base from V and 7 bases from J; bases unmatched to any gene: 2. Germline V gene sequence: CDR1 MNHEY, CDR2 SVGAGI. In nucleotides, the CDR3 is TGTGCCAGCAGTTACTTGGGGACTAGCGGGAGGAATGAGCAGTTCTTC. Its protein is CASSYLGTSGRNEQFF.

This clone was observed a few times. This chain connects TRBV19 to TRBJ1-2; 7 bases match TRBD1. From germline, CDR1 is LNHDA and CDR2 SQIVND (reference sequence). The length of the CDR3 is 14 residues. V gave up 6 bases and J gave up 4 bases; unmatched junction bases: 8. CDR3 nucleotides: TGTGCCAGTAGGGGTCCGGACAGGTCCTATGGCTACACCTTC. Protein: CASRGPDRSYGYTF. Together with reference TRBV19 and TRBJ1-2, the CDR3 gives the full variable domain: DGGITQSPKYLFRKEGQNVTLSCEQNLNHDAMYWYRQDPGQGLRLIYYSQIVNDFQKGDIAEGYSVSREKKESFPLTVTSAQKNPTAFYLCASRGPDRSYGYTFGSGTRLTVV.

The chain carries TRBV6-5 and TRBJ2-7, with 7 bases matching TRBD2. The germline gives CDR1 MNHEY, CDR2 SVGAGI. With V trimmed by 6 bases and J by 0 bases, 5 bases remained unmatched. CDR3 size: 14 residues. The CDR3 spells CASRGAGSSYEQYF. The CDR3 DNA reads TGTGCCAGCAGGGGAGCGGGAAGCTCCTACGAGCAGTACTTC.

This chain joins TRBV2 and TRBJ1-2; no definite D call. The germline V and J ends were trimmed by 6 bases and 4 bases, with 6 bases remaining between them. This CDR3 is 11 amino acids long. Germline CDR1 and CDR2: SNHLY and FYNNEI. The CDR3 loop reads CASRQSYGYTF. In nucleotides, the CDR3 is TGTGCCAGCAGACAGAGCTATGGCTACACCTTC.

CDR3 protein: CASSLDVGQGFTGELFF. The CDR3 coding sequence is TGTGCCAGCAGCTTGGATGTGGGACAGGGGTTCACCGGGGAGCTGTTTTTT. The V and J genes are TRBV5-6 and TRBJ2-2; 10 nucleotides agree with TRBD1. CDR3 length: 17 amino acids. V lost 0 bases to trimming and J lost 4 bases; unmatched junction nucleotides: 6. The V gene's germline CDR1 is SGHDT and CDR2 YYEEEE.

The rearrangement joins TRBV5-6 to TRBJ2-1, with 7 positions matching TRBD2. The V and J ends lost 6 bases and 8 bases, in that order; junction bases with no gene match: 5. The germline gives CDR1 SGHDT, CDR2 YYEEEE. The CDR3 totals 12 residues. This chain's CDR3 is CASNSGNYEQFF. DNA of the CDR3: TGTGCCAGCAACAGCGGGAACTATGAGCAGTTCTTC.

The genes are TRBV2 and TRBJ2-7; 9 nucleotides match TRBD1. CDR1 and CDR2 from the germline V gene are SNHLY and FYNNEI. With 0 bases clipped from V and 2 bases from J, the junction kept 5 bases outside the gene matches. CDR3 length: 16 amino acids. In DNA form, the CDR3 reads TGTGCCAGCAGTGAAGCCGGGACAGGGTTCCCCTACGAGCAGTACTTC. It encodes CASSEAGTGFPYEQYF.

This chain connects TRBV18 to TRBJ1-3; 9 bases fit TRBD1. The germline gives CDR1 KGHSH, CDR2 LQKENI. The V gene end was trimmed by 3 bases and the J gene end by 4 bases; junction bases not matched to a gene: 4. This CDR3 is built from 15 residues. This CDR3 reads CASSPRQGDGNTIYF. The CDR3 DNA reads as TGTGCCAGCTCACCTAGACAGGGGGACGGAAACACCATATATTTT. Complete variable domain (other parts from reference TRBV18 and TRBJ1-3): NAGVMQNPRHLVRRRGQEARLRCSPMKGHSHVYWYRQLPEEGLKFMVYLQKENIIDESGMPKERFSAEFPKEGPSILRIQQVVRGDSAAYFCASSPRQGDGNTIYFGEGSWLTVV.

The J gene is TRBJ2-2, the V gene TRBV18, with D possibly matching TRBD2 (5 bases). The CDR3 sequence is 16 residues long. Trimming removed 2 bases at V and 7 bases at J, with 17 bases between. Germline V gene data show CDR1 as KGHSH and CDR2 as LQKENI. The CDR3 spells CASSPTRPARGGELFF. The CDR3 region has the DNA TGTGCCAGCTCACCAACCAGGCCCGCCCGGGGCGGGGAGCTGTTTTTT.

This chain links TRBV30 with TRBJ2-2; tentative D call: TRBD1 (6 bases). The length of the CDR3 is 14 residues. Germline V lookup: CDR1 GTSNPN, CDR2 SVGIG (reference sequence). Between the trimmed V and J ends, which lost 2 bases and 7 bases, there was a span of 14 bases. The CDR3 loop reads CAWSPESGVGELFF. The CDR3 DNA reads as TGTGCCTGGAGTCCCGAGTCAGGGGTCGGGGAGCTGTTTTTT.

The rearrangement uses TRBV18 and TRBJ1-1; 9 bases map to TRBD1. Germline V CDR1 and CDR2: KGHSH, LQKENI. V trimming: 4 bases; J trimming: 3 bases; junction bases outside the gene matches: 6. The CDR3 loop spans 15 amino acids. This CDR3 is CASSLRDRVDTEAFF. CDR3 DNA sequence: TGTGCCAGCTCACTTCGGGACAGGGTCGACACTGAAGCTTTCTTT.

The rearrangement joins TRBV2 to TRBJ1-2, with a possible D match to TRBD1 (6 bases). Per germline, CDR1 SNHLY and CDR2 FYNNEI. V was shortened by 4 bases and J by 2 bases, with 14 bases between the two germline ends. The CDR3 has 15 residues. Here the CDR3 reads CASSANRVGNYGYTF. The CDR3, as DNA: TGTGCCAGCAGTGCCAACAGGGTGGGGAACTATGGCTACACCTTC.

The gene calls are TRBV27 and TRBJ1-2, with 8 bases matching TRBD1. The junction had 7 bases not matched to a gene; V was cut back by 6 bases and J by 7 bases. The germline CDR1 and CDR2 sequences are MNHEY and SMNVEV (reference sequence). This CDR3 has 13 amino acids. CDR3 sequence reads: CASRPSGGLGYTF. CDR3 in DNA: TGTGCCAGCAGGCCTTCAGGGGGCCTTGGCTACACCTTC.

The chain is built from TRBV18 and TRBJ1-2; 11 nucleotides match TRBD1. Germline loops: CDR1 KGHSH, CDR2 LQKENI. Trimming removed 4 bases from V and 4 bases from J; junction bases left unmatched: 5. This CDR3 contains 15 residues. The CDR3 region is CASSRDRGILYGYTF. CDR3 nucleotide sequence: TGTGCCAGCTCACGGGACAGGGGGATCCTCTATGGCTACACCTTC.

The chain has TRBV5-1 and TRBJ2-4; 13 nucleotides line up with TRBD2. V was clipped by 4 bases and J by 6 bases; unmatched bases: 7. CDR3 size: 16 residues. Germline values: CDR1 SGHRS, CDR2 YFSETQ. CDR3 in DNA: TGCGCCAGCAGCATCGGACTAGCGGGAGAATTAAACATTCAGTACTTC. Amino acids: CASSIGLAGELNIQYF. The whole variable domain, remainder taken from reference TRBV5-1 and TRBJ2-4, is KAGVTQTPRYLIKTRGQQVTLSCSPISGHRSVSWYQQTPGQGLQFLFEYFSETQRNKGNFPGRFSGRQFSNSRSEMNVSTLELGDSALYLCASSIGLAGELNIQYFGAGTRLSVL.

The chain has TRBV7-9 and TRBJ2-7; D possibly corresponds to TRBD1 (5 bases). Germline CDR1 and CDR2: SEHNR and FQNEAQ (reference sequence). V was trimmed by 6 bases and J by 1 base, leaving 16 bases between them. The CDR3 is made up of 15 amino acids. The DNA for the CDR3 is TGTGCCAGCAGTTCCCCAGGGCTTCCTTCCTACGAGCAGTACTTC. It yields the protein CASSSPGLPSYEQYF.

The genes are TRBV7-8 and TRBJ2-1; a possible D gene is TRBD1 (5 bases). The V end was cut by 1 base, the J end by 0 bases, with 10 bases between. This CDR3 is 16 amino acids long. Germline V gene lookup returns CDR1 SGHVS and CDR2 FQNEAQ. In nucleotides, the CDR3 is TGTGCCAGCAGCTTAGGGGGCGGCCACTCCTACAATGAGCAGTTCTTC. Translation: CASSLGGGHSYNEQFF.

The J gene is TRBJ2-1, the V gene TRBV13; 8 nucleotides match TRBD2. The length of the CDR3 is 16 residues. Germline CDR1 reads PRHDT; CDR2 reads FYEKMQ (reference sequence). Trimming took 5 bases from V and 2 from J; bases not matched to a gene: 8. Here the CDR3 DNA reads TGTGCCAGCAGCCGCCGGATAGCGGGGACCTACAATGAGCAGTTCTTC. Protein product: CASSRRIAGTYNEQFF.

The V gene is TRBV9, the J gene TRBJ2-3; D remains ambiguous. The CDR3 has 15 amino acids. Between the trimmed V and J ends, which lost 0 bases and 0 bases, there was a span of 8 bases. Germline lookup yields CDR1 SGDLS and CDR2 YYNGEE. CDR3 nucleotides: TGTGCCAGCAGCGTAGGCGCATATAGCACAGATACGCAGTATTTT. Translated, it gives CASSVGAYSTDTQYF.

J is TRBJ2-7 and V is TRBV30; D is perhaps TRBD1 (6 bases). This CDR3 has 13 amino acids. Trimming cost V 7 bases and J 0 bases, with 13 bases left between them. Germline assignment: CDR1 GTSNPN and CDR2 SVGIG (reference sequence). CDR3 sequence reads: CASKDRFSYEQYF. The CDR3 DNA reads as TGTGCCTCTAAGGACAGATTCTCCTACGAGCAGTACTTC. Supplemented by reference TRBV30 and TRBJ2-7, the full variable domain reads SQTIHQWPATLVQPVGSPLSLECTVEGTSNPNLYWYRQAAGRGLQLLFYSVGIGQISSEVPQNLSASRPQDRQFILSSKKLLLSDSGFYLCASKDRFSYEQYFGPGTRLTVT.

In this sample, this clone turned up once. The chain uses TRBV4-1 and TRBJ2-7, with 13 bases fitting TRBD2. CDR1 and CDR2 from the germline V gene are MGHRA and YSYEKL. The CDR3 totals 18 residues. Trimming took 2 bases from V and 0 from J; bases not matched to a gene: 7. CDR3 loop: CASSQQTSGRRLSYEQYF. In nucleotides, the CDR3 is TGCGCCAGCAGCCAACAGACTAGCGGGAGGCGACTCTCCTACGAGCAGTACTTC.